The rows below give T cell receptor beta chains drawn from one sample of a study of CD8 T cells in Susac syndrome. TCRdb redid the calling of the immunoSEQ multiplex PCR reads with MiXCR, one entry per CDR3 protein. The sample shows nearly 25,000 distinct CDR3 sequences, 90% to 95% of them seen only once. Sequencing was done on a sample of CD8+ T cells from PBMCs. The receptors were sampled from a human donor with Susac syndrome. CDR3s include the opening cysteine and the closing phenylalanine or tryptophan. Each record gives: V gene, J gene, clone size, D gene, CDR3 DNA, CDR3 protein. A D gene is named only where the DNA matches it firmly. Clone size is shown for a subset of rows, as once, few, many or a class of expanded clone.

V gene: TRBV30; J gene: TRBJ1-1; clone size: NA; D gene: NA; CDR3 DNA: TGTGCCTGGAAGTGGGACACTGAAGCTTTCTTT; CDR3 protein: CAWKWDTEAFF
V gene: TRBV28; J gene: TRBJ2-1; clone size: NA; D gene: NA; CDR3 DNA: TGTGCCAGCAGCCTCCCCGATAACCGTTTGGCCTACAATGAGCAGTTCTTC; CDR3 protein: CASSLPDNRLAYNEQFF
V gene: TRBV4-1; J gene: TRBJ2-1; clone size: NA; D gene: NA; CDR3 DNA: TGCGCCAGCAGCCAGAGGGATGAGCAGTTCTTC; CDR3 protein: CASSQRDEQFF
V gene: TRBV6-5; J gene: TRBJ1-5; clone size: NA; D gene: NA; CDR3 DNA: TGTGCCAGCACGCATCGGGGGTATCAGCCCCAGCATTTT; CDR3 protein: CASTHRGYQPQHF
V gene: TRBV7-8; J gene: TRBJ2-7; clone size: NA; D gene: NA; CDR3 DNA: TGTGCCAGCAGCTTAGCGCCTAGGGGATCCTACGAGCAGTACTTC; CDR3 protein: CASSLAPRGSYEQYF
V gene: TRBV6-5; J gene: TRBJ2-7; clone size: NA; D gene: TRBD2; CDR3 DNA: TGTGCCAGCAGTTACGGGACTAGCGGGGGGGGGAACTCCTACGAGCAGTACTTC; CDR3 protein: CASSYGTSGGGNSYEQYF
V gene: TRBV12-3/TRBV12-4; J gene: TRBJ1-6; clone size: NA; D gene: NA; CDR3 DNA: TGTGCCAGCAGTCCGCAGGGGTTCCAGCATTCACCCCTCCACTTT; CDR3 protein: CASSPQGFQHSPLHF
V gene: TRBV6-1; J gene: TRBJ2-1; clone size: once; D gene: NA; CDR3 DNA: TGTGCCAGCAGTGACCGTGAAGGGCATACATTCGATGAGCAGTTCTTC; CDR3 protein: CASSDREGHTFDEQFF
V gene: TRBV7-2; J gene: TRBJ2-6; clone size: NA; D gene: NA; CDR3 DNA: TGTGCCAGCAGCTATCCCTCTGGGGCCAACGTCCTGACTTTC; CDR3 protein: CASSYPSGANVLTF
V gene: TRBV19; J gene: TRBJ1-2; clone size: NA; D gene: TRBD1; CDR3 DNA: TGTGCCAGTAGTCCAGGGGGCGGGAGAGGCTACACCTTC; CDR3 protein: CASSPGGGRGYTF
V gene: TRBV28; J gene: TRBJ1-2; clone size: NA; D gene: NA; CDR3 DNA: TGTGCCAGCAGTCCCTCGTCGTATGGCTACACCTTC; CDR3 protein: CASSPSSYGYTF
V gene: TRBV7-9; J gene: TRBJ2-5; clone size: NA; D gene: NA; CDR3 DNA: TGTGCCAGCAGCCCTTGGGACTCCCAAGAGACCCAGTACTTC; CDR3 protein: CASSPWDSQETQYF
V gene: TRBV18; J gene: TRBJ1-2; clone size: NA; D gene: NA; CDR3 DNA: TGTGCCAGCTCACCAGACAGGACTAACTATGGCTACACCTTC; CDR3 protein: CASSPDRTNYGYTF
V gene: TRBV10-3; J gene: TRBJ2-1; clone size: NA; D gene: TRBD1; CDR3 DNA: TGTGCCATCTGGACAGGGGGCGACCCTACCCCAAAGCGGGGGGTCCACAATGAGCAGTTCTTC; CDR3 protein: CAIWTGGDPTPKRGVHNEQFF
V gene: TRBV5-4; J gene: TRBJ2-1; clone size: NA; D gene: NA; CDR3 DNA: TGTGCCAGCAGCTGGGAAGTTAGCTCCTACAATGAGCAGTTCTTC; CDR3 protein: CASSWEVSSYNEQFF
V gene: TRBV11-2; J gene: TRBJ2-7; clone size: NA; D gene: NA; CDR3 DNA: TGTGCCAGCAGCTTAGGGTCAGGTCAATCCTACGAGCAGTACTTC; CDR3 protein: CASSLGSGQSYEQYF
V gene: TRBV4-3; J gene: TRBJ2-7; clone size: NA; D gene: TRBD2; CDR3 DNA: TGCGCCAGCAGCCAAGTTGTGGTCTTGGCGGGAGAGCCCTACGAGCAGTACTTC; CDR3 protein: CASSQVVVLAGEPYEQYF
V gene: TRBV6-6; J gene: TRBJ2-7; clone size: few; D gene: TRBD1; CDR3 DNA: TGTGCCAGCAGTTACTCTCAGGGGGCATTCGAGCAGTACTTC; CDR3 protein: CASSYSQGAFEQYF
V gene: TRBV6-5; J gene: TRBJ1-1; clone size: NA; D gene: NA; CDR3 DNA: TGTGCCAGCAGTTACTACAAAGCCCCGAACACTGAAGCTTTCTTT; CDR3 protein: CASSYYKAPNTEAFF
V gene: TRBV5-6; J gene: TRBJ2-2; clone size: NA; D gene: TRBD1; CDR3 DNA: TGTGCCAGCAGCTTAGCGGCAGGGGGCGTTGTCGGGGAGCTGTTTTTT; CDR3 protein: CASSLAAGGVVGELFF
V gene: TRBV11-2; J gene: TRBJ2-3; clone size: few; D gene: NA; CDR3 DNA: TGTGCCAGCAGCTTAGTTCTGAGGACAGATACGCAGTATTTT; CDR3 protein: CASSLVLRTDTQYF
V gene: TRBV28; J gene: TRBJ2-1; clone size: NA; D gene: NA; CDR3 DNA: TGTGCCAGCAGTTTAGGGCCCCTTTGGCTCTTC; CDR3 protein: CASSLGPLWLF
V gene: TRBV15; J gene: TRBJ2-7; clone size: NA; D gene: NA; CDR3 DNA: TGTGCCACCAGCAGAGGAGGTGGCGTTTGGGACGAGCAGTACTTC; CDR3 protein: CATSRGGGVWDEQYF
V gene: TRBV28; J gene: TRBJ2-7; clone size: NA; D gene: NA; CDR3 DNA: TGTGCCAGCAGTTGGGTTGTTCGGGGGGCGCCAGATAGCTACGAGCAGTACTTC; CDR3 protein: CASSWVVRGAPDSYEQYF
V gene: TRBV30; J gene: TRBJ1-2; clone size: NA; D gene: NA; CDR3 DNA: TGTGCCTGGAGTCCAAACTCCCTTTGGGGCTACACCTTC; CDR3 protein: CAWSPNSLWGYTF
V gene: TRBV7-9; J gene: TRBJ1-5; clone size: NA; D gene: NA; CDR3 DNA: TGTGCCAGCAGCTCAACGGACATTCCTCAGCCCCAGCATTTT; CDR3 protein: CASSSTDIPQPQHF
V gene: TRBV7-2; J gene: TRBJ2-5; clone size: NA; D gene: NA; CDR3 DNA: TGTGCCAGCAGCTTAGATACTTCTAGCGTTAAAGAGACCCAGTACTTC; CDR3 protein: CASSLDTSSVKETQYF
V gene: TRBV29-1; J gene: TRBJ1-6; clone size: NA; D gene: NA; CDR3 DNA: TGCAGCGTTGGGACTGACTATAATTCACCCCTCCACTTT; CDR3 protein: CSVGTDYNSPLHF
V gene: TRBV3-1; J gene: TRBJ1-5; clone size: NA; D gene: NA; CDR3 DNA: TGTGCCAGCAGCCAAGAAGGTCCCAAGGGATCCGTCCCTAATCAGCCCCAGCATTTT; CDR3 protein: CASSQEGPKGSVPNQPQHF
V gene: TRBV7-9; J gene: TRBJ1-6; clone size: NA; D gene: NA; CDR3 DNA: TGTGCCAGCAGCTTTAGGGACCCGGTTGAGACCCTCCACTTT; CDR3 protein: CASSFRDPVETLHF
V gene: TRBV28; J gene: TRBJ1-4; clone size: NA; D gene: NA; CDR3 DNA: TGTGCCAGCAGCTCGGGCCAGTTTGGTGAAAAACTGTTTTTT; CDR3 protein: CASSSGQFGEKLFF
V gene: TRBV27; J gene: TRBJ2-1; clone size: NA; D gene: NA; CDR3 DNA: TGTGCCAGCAGTTTAGCGGACGGTGCCTACAATGAGCAGTTCTTC; CDR3 protein: CASSLADGAYNEQFF
V gene: TRBV9; J gene: TRBJ1-5; clone size: NA; D gene: NA; CDR3 DNA: TGTGCCAGCAGCGTAGAACCTAATCAGCCCCAGCATTTT; CDR3 protein: CASSVEPNQPQHF
V gene: TRBV7-3; J gene: TRBJ2-2; clone size: once; D gene: NA; CDR3 DNA: TGTGCCAGCAGCTTAGGGACGGGTACCGGGGAGCTGTTTTTT; CDR3 protein: CASSLGTGTGELFF
V gene: TRBV7-9; J gene: TRBJ2-7; clone size: NA; D gene: NA; CDR3 DNA: TGTGCCAGCAGCTTAGTGGTCAACTACGAGCAGTACTTC; CDR3 protein: CASSLVVNYEQYF
V gene: TRBV9; J gene: TRBJ2-5; clone size: NA; D gene: TRBD2; CDR3 DNA: TGTGCCAGCAGCGTAATGAGCGGGGGGCAAGAGACCCAGTACTTC; CDR3 protein: CASSVMSGGQETQYF
V gene: TRBV19; J gene: TRBJ1-1; clone size: NA; D gene: NA; CDR3 DNA: TGTGCCAGTAGTATAGATCTAGAGGGCACTGAAGCTTTCTTT; CDR3 protein: CASSIDLEGTEAFF
V gene: TRBV6-2/TRBV6-3; J gene: TRBJ2-3; clone size: NA; D gene: NA; CDR3 DNA: TGTGCCAGCAGTTATACCATCGCAGATACGCAGTATTTT; CDR3 protein: CASSYTIADTQYF
V gene: TRBV6-2/TRBV6-3; J gene: TRBJ2-5; clone size: NA; D gene: NA; CDR3 DNA: TGTGCCAGCAGAACATTGGCGGGGGCTGTGGAAGAGACCCAGTACTTC; CDR3 protein: CASRTLAGAVEETQYF
V gene: TRBV28; J gene: TRBJ2-5; clone size: NA; D gene: TRBD2; CDR3 DNA: TGTGCCAGCAGTGTCTACACGGGGGGCCAAGAGACCCAGTACTTC; CDR3 protein: CASSVYTGGQETQYF
V gene: TRBV7-8; J gene: TRBJ2-2; clone size: NA; D gene: NA; CDR3 DNA: TGTGCCAGCAGCTTAACCGAGAGATTACTCACCGGGGAGCTGTTTTTT; CDR3 protein: CASSLTERLLTGELFF
V gene: TRBV5-1; J gene: TRBJ1-6; clone size: NA; D gene: NA; CDR3 DNA: TGCGCCAGCAGCTTGGCACAGGAGGAACCCCTCCACTTT; CDR3 protein: CASSLAQEEPLHF
V gene: TRBV19; J gene: TRBJ1-5; clone size: once; D gene: NA; CDR3 DNA: TGTGCCAGTAGTACAGGGGCCAATCAGCCCCAGCATTTT; CDR3 protein: CASSTGANQPQHF
V gene: TRBV7-9; J gene: TRBJ2-3; clone size: NA; D gene: NA; CDR3 DNA: TGTGCCAGCCTCACGGAAGGAGATACGCAGTATTTT; CDR3 protein: CASLTEGDTQYF
V gene: TRBV4-2; J gene: TRBJ1-1; clone size: NA; D gene: NA; CDR3 DNA: TGTGCCAGCAGCCAAGATTTATGGGGTGTCGAAGCTTTCTTT; CDR3 protein: CASSQDLWGVEAFF
V gene: TRBV27; J gene: TRBJ2-5; clone size: NA; D gene: TRBD2; CDR3 DNA: TGTGCCAGCAGTTTCTCGGGGGGGGCCGAAGAGACCCAGTACTTC; CDR3 protein: CASSFSGGAEETQYF
V gene: TRBV28; J gene: TRBJ1-6; clone size: NA; D gene: TRBD1; CDR3 DNA: TGTGCCAGCAGTTTCTATGGGGGACAGATGAATTCACCCCTCCACTTT; CDR3 protein: CASSFYGGQMNSPLHF
V gene: TRBV6-5; J gene: TRBJ1-1; clone size: NA; D gene: NA; CDR3 DNA: TGTGCCAGCAGTTTGACCCCTCGGGGCACTGAAGCTTTCTTT; CDR3 protein: CASSLTPRGTEAFF
V gene: TRBV29-1; J gene: TRBJ2-1; clone size: once; D gene: NA; CDR3 DNA: TGCAGCGTTCCAGGGCGGGACATGGGTATCAATGAGCAGTTCTTC; CDR3 protein: CSVPGRDMGINEQFF